This note documents a single TCR beta chain sequence. These data originate in a study of blood T cell repertoires in COVID-19. Overall study context: The cDNA or gDNA used as material had been derived from T cells, B-cell-depleted T cells, or PBMCs.

CDR1 MRHNA and CDR2 SNTAGT come from the germline V gene. The CDR3 length is 15 residues. V lost 8 bases, J lost 8 bases, and 14 bases stayed unmatched. Cohorts were assigned according to the clinical history that participants reported. In the original analysis: Quantification of nucleated cells was approximated via reference gene primer amplification. The data were produced by immunoSEQ multiplex PCR, yet TCRdb's version contains in-frame clones alone and is incomplete. V and J calls and clone size are as listed in that table; D and trimming were resolved from the DNA. The sample holds around 380,000 clones; 70% to 90% are singletons and the top ten take under 1.5%.

This TCR derives from a man aged 25-45 years who had recovered from COVID-19. The sequencing sample was made of PBMCs or T cells enriched from blood (not recorded which). The V and J genes are TRBV6-4 and TRBJ1-2; TRBD1 matches at 10 bases. The CDR3 sequence is CASRQDRGGIGGYTF. CDR3 sequence (DNA): TGTGCCAGCCGACAGGACAGGGGGGGGATCGGCGGCTACACCTTC.